The source of this TCR beta chain is a study of blood T cell repertoires in COVID-19. The overall study: COVID-19 samples, acute and convalescent, were from the United States, Italy and Spain. Nucleic acid was either cDNA or gDNA, and it came from T cells, B-cell-depleted T cells, or PBMCs.

This clone was seen a few times. Profiling relied on immunoSEQ multiplex PCR, and the TCRdb table lists in-frame clones only, not all of them. This sample has 130,000 or so clones, with 85% to 90% found just once. CDR3 length equals 15 residues. Germline-derived CDR1 and CDR2 are SGHTA and FQGNSA. Trimming left V 4 bases short and J 3 bases short, with 12 bases between. This receptor was obtained from a man between 65 and 85 years old with active or convalescent COVID-19. V is TRBV7-2 and J is TRBJ2-2; D perhaps matches TRBD2 (6 bases). Sample: peripheral blood. The CDR3 DNA sequence: TGTGCCAGCAGCTACATAGGAGGGGACACCGGGGAGCTGTTTTTT. Its translation is CASSYIGGDTGELFF.